This T cell receptor (beta chain) was profiled in a study of cytomegalovirus exposure and HLA in healthy donors. The PCR ran on 60 Vbeta and 13 Jbeta primers. TCRdb's copy holds only in-frame clones and misses some; the assay was immunoSEQ multiplex PCR. This sample has roughly 200,000 clones, with about 80% found just once. The TCR originated in a woman aged 40 to 50 in good health and CMV-seronegative. The sequenced sample was PBMCs.

CDR3 residues: CASSSHAGGGRTDTQYF. The CDR3, as DNA: TGTGCCAGCAGCTCCCATGCTGGAGGGGGCAGAACAGATACGCAGTATTTT. The chain uses TRBV7-8 and TRBJ2-3; a weak D match, TRBD1 (7 bases). This CDR3 is 17 amino acids long. V was trimmed by 4 bases and J by 3 bases, leaving 20 bases between them. Germline V gene sequence: CDR1 SGHVS, CDR2 FQNEAQ.